This is a list of T cell receptor beta chains from one sample in a study of blood T cell repertoires in COVID-19. Data came from immunoSEQ multiplex PCR; TCRdb stores just in-frame clones and leaves some out. The sample yields under 300,000 clones, approximately 90% seen once. The specimen was peripheral blood. These receptors came from a man in his sixties who had recovered from COVID-19. The CDR3 runs from the conserved cysteine through the conserved F or W. Fields, in order: D gene, J gene, CDR3 length, clone size, V gene, CDR3 DNA, CDR3 protein. A D gene is named only where the DNA matches it firmly. Only part of the rows carry a size: once, few, many, or a class if the clone is expanded.

NA,TRBJ2-3,15,NA,TRBV5-1,TGCGCCAGCAGCCCCCGCGCCGGGGTCACAGATACGCAGTATTTT,CASSPRAGVTDTQYF
NA,TRBJ2-3,19,NA,TRBV21-1,TGTGCCAGCAGCAAAGCTGATAGGGGGAGTTGGGATTCCACAGATACGCAGTATTTT,CASSKADRGSWDSTDTQYF
TRBD2,TRBJ2-1,17,NA,TRBV5-1,TGCGCCAGCAGCTTGGCATTGCTAGCGGGGGGCGGCGATGAGCAGTTCTTC,CASSLALLAGGGDEQFF
NA,TRBJ1-6,13,NA,TRBV6-5,TGTGCCAGCGGAACAGGGTGGAATTCACCCCTCCACTTT,CASGTGWNSPLHF
TRBD2,TRBJ2-5,18,NA,TRBV2,TGTGCCAGCAGTGAAGAGGAAGTGTGGGGGGGGGTCCAAGAGACCCAGTACTTC,CASSEEEVWGGVQETQYF
NA,TRBJ1-5,16,NA,TRBV2,TGTGCCAGCCGTGGGAGGGCAGTTTATGGAGTTGAGCCCCAGCATTTT,CASRGRAVYGVEPQHF
TRBD1,TRBJ2-5,17,NA,TRBV19,TGTGCCAGTAGTATGGACAGGGTCGGACTGGGGCGAGAGACCCAGTACTTC,CASSMDRVGLGRETQYF
NA,TRBJ2-3,17,few,TRBV27,TGTGCCAGCAGCTGGGGACTGAGCCTCAGGAGTACAGATACGCAGTATTTT,CASSWGLSLRSTDTQYF
NA,TRBJ2-1,14,NA,TRBV18,TGTGCCAGCTCACGCGAGTTAGGGGACAATGAGCAGTTCTTC,CASSRELGDNEQFF
NA,TRBJ1-3,14,NA,TRBV3-1/TRBV3-2,TGTGCCAGCAGCCAAGCGGACAGTGGAAACACCATATATTTT,CASSQADSGNTIYF
TRBD2,TRBJ2-1,15,NA,TRBV28,TGTGCCAGCAATAGCGGGGGGCTCTCCTACAATGAGCAGTTCTTC,CASNSGGLSYNEQFF
NA,TRBJ1-6,15,NA,TRBV28,TGTGCCAGCAGTTTATTTCTGAGAGCCAATTCACCCCTCCACTTT,CASSLFLRANSPLHF
TRBD1,TRBJ1-2,12,once,TRBV2,TGTGCCAGCAGGACAGGGGGAGGGGGCTACACCTTC,CASRTGGGGYTF
NA,TRBJ2-2,16,NA,TRBV7-9,TGTGCCAGCAGCTTCCTCAGGTCTACGAACACCGGGGAGCTGTTTTTT,CASSFLRSTNTGELFF
TRBD1,TRBJ1-1,14,NA,TRBV30,TGTGCCTGGAGTGTCCACAGGGGGAACACTGAAGCTTTCTTT,CAWSVHRGNTEAFF